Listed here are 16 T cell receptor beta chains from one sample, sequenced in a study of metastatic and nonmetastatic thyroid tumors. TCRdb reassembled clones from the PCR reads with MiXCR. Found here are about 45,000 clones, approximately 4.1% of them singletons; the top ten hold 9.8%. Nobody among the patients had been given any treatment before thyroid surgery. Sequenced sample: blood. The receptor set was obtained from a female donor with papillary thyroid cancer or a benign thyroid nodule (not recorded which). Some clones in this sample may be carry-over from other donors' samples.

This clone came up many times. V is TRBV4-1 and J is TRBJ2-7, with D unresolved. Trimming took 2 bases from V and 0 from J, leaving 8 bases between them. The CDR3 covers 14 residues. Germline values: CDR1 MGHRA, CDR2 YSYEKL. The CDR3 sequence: CASSQHLSSYEQYF. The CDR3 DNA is TGCGCCAGCAGCCAACATCTCAGCTCCTACGAGCAGTACTTC.

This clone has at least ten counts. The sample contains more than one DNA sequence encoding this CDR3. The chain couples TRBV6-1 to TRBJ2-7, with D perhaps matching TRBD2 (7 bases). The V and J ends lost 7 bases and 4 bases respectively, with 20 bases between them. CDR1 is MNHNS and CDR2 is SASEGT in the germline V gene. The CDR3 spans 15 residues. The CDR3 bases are TGTGCCAGCAAAAGGGGGGGTGTGGGATCGTACGAGCAGTACTTC. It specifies CASKRGGVGSYEQYF.

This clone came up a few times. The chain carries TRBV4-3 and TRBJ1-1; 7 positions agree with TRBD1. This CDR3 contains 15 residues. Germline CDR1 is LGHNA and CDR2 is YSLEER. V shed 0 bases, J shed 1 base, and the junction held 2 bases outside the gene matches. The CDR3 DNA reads TGCGCCAGCAGCCAAGATCGACAGGGGAACACTGAAGCTTTCTTT. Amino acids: CASSQDRQGNTEAFF.

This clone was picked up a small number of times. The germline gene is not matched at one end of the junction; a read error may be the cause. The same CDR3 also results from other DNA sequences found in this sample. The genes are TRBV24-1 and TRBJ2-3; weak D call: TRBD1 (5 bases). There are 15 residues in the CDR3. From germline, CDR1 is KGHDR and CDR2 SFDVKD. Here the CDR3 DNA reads TGTGCCACCAGTGACAGGGTAGCTGGCACAGACACGCAGTATTTT. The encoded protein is CATSDRVAGTDTQYF.

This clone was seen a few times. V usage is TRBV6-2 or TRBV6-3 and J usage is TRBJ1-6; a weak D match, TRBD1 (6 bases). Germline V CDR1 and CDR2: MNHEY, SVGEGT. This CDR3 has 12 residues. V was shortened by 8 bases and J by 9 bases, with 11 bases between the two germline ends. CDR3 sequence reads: CASHVRGSPLHF. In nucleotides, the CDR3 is TGTGCCAGCCATGTCAGGGGTTCACCCCTCCACTTT.

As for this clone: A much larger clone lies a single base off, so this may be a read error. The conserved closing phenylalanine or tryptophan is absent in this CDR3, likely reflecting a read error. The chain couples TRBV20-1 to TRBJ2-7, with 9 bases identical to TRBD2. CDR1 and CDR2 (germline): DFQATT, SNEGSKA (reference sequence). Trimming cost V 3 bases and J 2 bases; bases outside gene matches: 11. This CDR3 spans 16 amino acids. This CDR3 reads CSARDIGREGTYEQYL. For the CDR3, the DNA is TGCAGTGCTAGGGACATTGGGCGGGAGGGAACCTACGAGCAGTACCTC.

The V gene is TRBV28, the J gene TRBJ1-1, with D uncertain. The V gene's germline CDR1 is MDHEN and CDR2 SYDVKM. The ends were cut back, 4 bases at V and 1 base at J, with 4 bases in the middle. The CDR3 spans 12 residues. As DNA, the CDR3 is TGTGCCAGCAGTTCGCCGAACACTGAAGCTTTCTTT. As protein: CASSSPNTEAFF.

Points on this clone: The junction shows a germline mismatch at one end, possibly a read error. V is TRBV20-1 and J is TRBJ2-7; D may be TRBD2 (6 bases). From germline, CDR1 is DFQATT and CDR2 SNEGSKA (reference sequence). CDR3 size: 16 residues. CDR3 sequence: CGARDSGVGGPYEQYF. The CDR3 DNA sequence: TGCGGTGCTAGAGATTCCGGGGTGGGGGGACCCTACGAGCAGTACTTC.

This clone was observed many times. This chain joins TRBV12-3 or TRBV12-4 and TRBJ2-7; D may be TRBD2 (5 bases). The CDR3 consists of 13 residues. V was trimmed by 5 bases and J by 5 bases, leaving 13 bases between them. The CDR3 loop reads CASSHGEPHEQYF. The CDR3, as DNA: TGTGCCAGCAGTCACGGGGAGCCCCACGAGCAGTACTTC.

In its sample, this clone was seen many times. CDR3 loop: CASSEGGAWTEAFF. The CDR3 coding sequence is TGTGCCAGCAGTGAGGGGGGGGCTTGGACTGAAGCTTTCTTT. The gene calls are TRBV25-1 and TRBJ1-1; perhaps TRBD1 as D (6 bases). V was clipped by 3 bases and J by 5 bases, with 13 bases between them. In germline, CDR1 is MGHDK, CDR2 SYGVNS. CDR3 length: 14 residues. The full variable domain, with the rest looked up from reference TRBV25-1 and TRBJ1-1, is EADIYQTPRYLVIGTGKKITLECSQTMGHDKMYWYQQDPGMELHLIHYSYGVNSTEKGDLSSESTVSRIRTEHFPLTLESARPSHTSQYLCASSEGGAWTEAFFGQGTRLTVV.

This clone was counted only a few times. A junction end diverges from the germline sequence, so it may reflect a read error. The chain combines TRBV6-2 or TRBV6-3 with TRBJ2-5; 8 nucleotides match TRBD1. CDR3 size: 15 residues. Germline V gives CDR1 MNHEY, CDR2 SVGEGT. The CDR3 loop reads CASRKDRVGQEAHYF. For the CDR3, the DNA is TGTGCCAGCAGAAAGGACAGGGTTGGGCAAGAGGCCCATTACTTC.

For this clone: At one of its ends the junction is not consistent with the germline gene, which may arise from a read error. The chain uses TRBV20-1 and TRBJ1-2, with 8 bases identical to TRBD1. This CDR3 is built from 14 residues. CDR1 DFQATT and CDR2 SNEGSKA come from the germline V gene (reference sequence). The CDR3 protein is CRARDRTTGDGYTF. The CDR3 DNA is TGCAGAGCTAGAGATAGGACGACAGGGGATGGCTACACCTTC.

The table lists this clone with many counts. The DNA for the CDR3 is TGTGCCAGTAGTATCGAAGGCTCTGGAAACACCATATATTTT. This sequence encodes CASSIEGSGNTIYF. The V call is TRBV19, the J call TRBJ1-3, with D uncertain. The CDR3 covers 14 residues. The germline gives CDR1 LNHDA, CDR2 SQIVND (reference sequence). The V and J ends lost 3 bases and 0 bases respectively, with 6 bases between them.

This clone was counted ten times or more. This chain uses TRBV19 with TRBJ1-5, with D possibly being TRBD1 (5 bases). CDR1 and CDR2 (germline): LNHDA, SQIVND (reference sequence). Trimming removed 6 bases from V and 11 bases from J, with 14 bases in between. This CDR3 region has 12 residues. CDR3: CASSDPGSAQHF. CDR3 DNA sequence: TGTGCCAGTAGCGACCCAGGGTCCGCCCAGCATTTT.

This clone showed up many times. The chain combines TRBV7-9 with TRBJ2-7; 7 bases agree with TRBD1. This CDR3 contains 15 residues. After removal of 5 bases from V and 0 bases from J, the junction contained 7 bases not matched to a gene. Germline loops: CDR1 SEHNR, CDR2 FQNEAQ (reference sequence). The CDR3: CASSPGQVISYEQYF. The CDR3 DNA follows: TGTGCCAGCAGCCCCGGACAGGTCATCTCCTACGAGCAGTACTTC. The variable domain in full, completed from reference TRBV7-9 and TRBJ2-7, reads DTGVSQNPRHKITKRGQNVTFRCDPISEHNRLYWYRQTLGQGPEFLTYFQNEAQLEKSRLLSDRFSAERPKGSFSTLEIQRTEQGDSAMYLCASSPGQVISYEQYFGPGTRLTVT.

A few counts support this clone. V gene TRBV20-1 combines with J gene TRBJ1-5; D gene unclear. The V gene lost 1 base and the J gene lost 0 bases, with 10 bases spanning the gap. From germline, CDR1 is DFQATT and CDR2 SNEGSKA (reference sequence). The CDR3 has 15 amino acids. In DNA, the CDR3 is TGCAGTGCTAGAGGGGGAAGTGGTAGCAATCAGCCCCAGCATTTT. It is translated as CSARGGSGSNQPQHF.